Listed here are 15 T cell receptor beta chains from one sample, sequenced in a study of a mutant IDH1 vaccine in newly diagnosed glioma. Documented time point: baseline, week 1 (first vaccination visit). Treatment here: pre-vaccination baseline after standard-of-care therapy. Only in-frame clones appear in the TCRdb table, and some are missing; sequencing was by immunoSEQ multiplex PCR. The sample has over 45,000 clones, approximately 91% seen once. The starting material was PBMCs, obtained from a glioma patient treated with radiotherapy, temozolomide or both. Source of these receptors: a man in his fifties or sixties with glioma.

The CDR3 coding sequence is TGTGCCAGCAGCGTAGCTTTAGAGGAGGGCAGGGAAGAAGAGACCCAGTACTTC. This encodes CASSVALEEGREEETQYF. The chain recombines TRBV9 with TRBJ2-5, with a weak D call TRBD2 (6 bases). The germline V gene has CDR1 SGDLS and CDR2 YYNGEE. V lost 0 bases, J lost 3 bases, and 21 bases lay in between. The CDR3 consists of 18 residues.

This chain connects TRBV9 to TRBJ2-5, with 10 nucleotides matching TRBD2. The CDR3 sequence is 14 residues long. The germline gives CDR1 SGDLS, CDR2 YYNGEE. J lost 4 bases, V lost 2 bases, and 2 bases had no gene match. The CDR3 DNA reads TGTGCCAGCAGCGTTCCTAGCGGGGGAGAGACCCAGTACTTC. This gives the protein CASSVPSGGETQYF.

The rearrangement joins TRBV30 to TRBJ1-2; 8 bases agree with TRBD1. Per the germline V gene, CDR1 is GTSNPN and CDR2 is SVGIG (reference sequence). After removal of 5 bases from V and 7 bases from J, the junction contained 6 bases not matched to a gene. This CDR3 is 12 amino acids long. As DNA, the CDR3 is TGTGCCTGGGTGACAGGGGCGGTTGGCTACACCTTC. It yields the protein CAWVTGAVGYTF. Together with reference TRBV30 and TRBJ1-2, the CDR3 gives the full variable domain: SQTIHQWPATLVQPVGSPLSLECTVEGTSNPNLYWYRQAAGRGLQLLFYSVGIGQISSEVPQNLSASRPQDRQFILSSKKLLLSDSGFYLCAWVTGAVGYTFGSGTRLTVV.

CDR3 sequence: CASRHRASTDTQYF. The CDR3 DNA sequence: TGTGCCAGCCGTCACAGGGCTAGCACAGATACGCAGTATTTT. The rearrangement uses TRBV6-5 and TRBJ2-3; tentatively, D is TRBD1 (6 bases). The CDR3 covers 14 residues. Between the trimmed V and J ends, which lost 8 bases and 0 bases, there was a span of 12 bases. From germline, CDR1 is MNHEY and CDR2 SVGAGI.

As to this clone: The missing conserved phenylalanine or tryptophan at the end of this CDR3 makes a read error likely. The CDR3 loop reads CASSVASQASSGANVLTS. CDR3 in DNA: TGTGCCAGCAGCGTAGCGTCGCAGGCCTCCTCTGGGGCCAACGTCCTGACTTCC. The chain links TRBV9 to TRBJ2-6; D gene unclear. Trimming removed 0 bases at V and 0 bases at J, with 13 bases between. Germline V gene data show CDR1 as SGDLS and CDR2 as YYNGEE. This CDR3 contains 18 residues.

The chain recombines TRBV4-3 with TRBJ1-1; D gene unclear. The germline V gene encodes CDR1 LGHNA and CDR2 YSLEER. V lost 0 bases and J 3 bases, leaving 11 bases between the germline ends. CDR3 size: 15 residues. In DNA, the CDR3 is TGCGCCAGCAGCCAAGAAAAGGGATACCACACTGAAGCTTTCTTT. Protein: CASSQEKGYHTEAFF.

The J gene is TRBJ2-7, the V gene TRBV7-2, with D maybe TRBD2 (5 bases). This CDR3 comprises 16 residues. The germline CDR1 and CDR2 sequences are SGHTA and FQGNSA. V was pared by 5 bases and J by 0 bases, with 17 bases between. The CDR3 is CASSRKEGSRSYEQYF. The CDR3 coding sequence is TGTGCCAGCAGCCGAAAAGAGGGTTCCCGCTCCTACGAGCAGTACTTC.

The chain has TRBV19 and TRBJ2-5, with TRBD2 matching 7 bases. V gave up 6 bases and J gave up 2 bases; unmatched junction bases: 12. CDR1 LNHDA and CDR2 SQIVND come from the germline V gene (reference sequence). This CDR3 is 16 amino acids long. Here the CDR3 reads CASSPWGWGGQETQYF. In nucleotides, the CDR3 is TGTGCCAGTAGCCCATGGGGGTGGGGAGGGCAAGAGACCCAGTACTTC.

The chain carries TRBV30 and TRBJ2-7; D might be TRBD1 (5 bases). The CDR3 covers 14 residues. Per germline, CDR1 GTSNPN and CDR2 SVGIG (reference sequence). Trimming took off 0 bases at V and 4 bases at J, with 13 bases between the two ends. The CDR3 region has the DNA TGTGCCTGGAGTGTAGGGGCAGGAAATTACGAGCAGTACTTC. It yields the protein CAWSVGAGNYEQYF. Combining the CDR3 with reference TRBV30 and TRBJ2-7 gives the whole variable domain SQTIHQWPATLVQPVGSPLSLECTVEGTSNPNLYWYRQAAGRGLQLLFYSVGIGQISSEVPQNLSASRPQDRQFILSSKKLLLSDSGFYLCAWSVGAGNYEQYFGPGTRLTVT.

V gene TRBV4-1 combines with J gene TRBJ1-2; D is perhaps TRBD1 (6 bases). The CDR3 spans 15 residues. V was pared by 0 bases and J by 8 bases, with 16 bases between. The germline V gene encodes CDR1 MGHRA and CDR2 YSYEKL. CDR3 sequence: CASSQDPHREGGYTF. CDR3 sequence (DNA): TGCGCCAGCAGCCAAGATCCTCACAGGGAAGGGGGCTACACCTTC.

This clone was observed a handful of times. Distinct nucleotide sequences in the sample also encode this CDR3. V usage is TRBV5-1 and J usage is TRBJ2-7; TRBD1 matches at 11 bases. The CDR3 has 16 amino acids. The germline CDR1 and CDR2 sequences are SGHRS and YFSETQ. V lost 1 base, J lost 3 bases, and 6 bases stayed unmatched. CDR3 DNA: TGCGCCAGCAGCTTGAGCTCCGGGACAGGGGGCTACGAGCAGTACTTC. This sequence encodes CASSLSSGTGGYEQYF.

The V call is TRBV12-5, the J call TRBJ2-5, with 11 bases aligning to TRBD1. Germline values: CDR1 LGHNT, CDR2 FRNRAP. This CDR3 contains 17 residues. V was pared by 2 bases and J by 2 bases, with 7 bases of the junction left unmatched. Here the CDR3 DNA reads TGTGCTAGTGGTTTGCCCGGGGACAGGGGGATTCAAGAGACCCAGTACTTC. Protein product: CASGLPGDRGIQETQYF. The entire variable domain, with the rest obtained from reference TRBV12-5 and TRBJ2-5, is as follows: DARVTQTPRHKVTEMGQEVTMRCQPILGHNTVFWYRQTMMQGLELLAYFRNRAPLDDSGMPKDRFSAEMPDATLATLKIQPSEPRDSAVYFCASGLPGDRGIQETQYFGPGTRLLVL.

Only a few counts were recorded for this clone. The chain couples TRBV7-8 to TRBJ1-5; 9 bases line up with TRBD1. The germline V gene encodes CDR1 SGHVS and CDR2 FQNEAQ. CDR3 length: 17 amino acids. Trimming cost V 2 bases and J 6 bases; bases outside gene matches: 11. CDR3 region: CASSLRGTGMESQPQHF. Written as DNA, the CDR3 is TGTGCCAGCAGCTTAAGGGGGACAGGGATGGAAAGTCAGCCCCAGCATTTT.

CDR3 in amino acids: CASSLNRGRLETQYF. Here the CDR3 DNA reads TGTGCCAGTAGTTTAAACAGGGGGCGTCTGGAGACCCAGTACTTC. This chain uses TRBV19 with TRBJ2-5; 9 nucleotides match TRBD1. Germline values: CDR1 LNHDA, CDR2 SQIVND (reference sequence). The CDR3 loop spans 15 amino acids. Trimming at V came to 5 bases and at J to 5 bases, leaving 9 bases not matched to a gene.

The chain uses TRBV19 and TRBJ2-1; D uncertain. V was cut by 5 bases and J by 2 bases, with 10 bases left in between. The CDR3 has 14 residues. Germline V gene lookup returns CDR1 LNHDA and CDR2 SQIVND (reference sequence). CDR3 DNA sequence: TGTGCCAGTAGTCCCAGCGCAACCTACAATGAGCAGTTCTTC. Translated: CASSPSATYNEQFF.